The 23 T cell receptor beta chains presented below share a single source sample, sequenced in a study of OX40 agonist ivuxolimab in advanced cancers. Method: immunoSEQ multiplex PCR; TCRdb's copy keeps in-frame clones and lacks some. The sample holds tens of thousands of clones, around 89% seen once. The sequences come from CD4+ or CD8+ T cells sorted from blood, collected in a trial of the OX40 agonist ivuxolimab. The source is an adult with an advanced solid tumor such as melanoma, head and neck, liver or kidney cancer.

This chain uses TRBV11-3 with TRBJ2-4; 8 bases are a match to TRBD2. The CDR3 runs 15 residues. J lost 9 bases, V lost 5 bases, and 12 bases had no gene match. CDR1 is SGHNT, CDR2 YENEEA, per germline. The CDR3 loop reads CASSPSNLGTSIQYF. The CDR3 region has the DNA TGTGCCAGCAGCCCCAGCAACCTCGGGACTAGCATTCAGTACTTC. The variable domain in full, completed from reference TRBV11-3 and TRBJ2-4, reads EAGVVQSPRYKIIEKKQPVAFWCNPISGHNTLYWYLQNLGQGPELLIRYENEEAVDDSQLPKDRFSAERLKGVDSTLKIQPAELGDSAVYLCASSPSNLGTSIQYFGAGTRLSVL.

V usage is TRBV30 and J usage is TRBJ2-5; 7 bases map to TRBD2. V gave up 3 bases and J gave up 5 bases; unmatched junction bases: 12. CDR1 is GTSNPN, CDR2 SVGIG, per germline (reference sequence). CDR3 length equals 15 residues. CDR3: CAWSPRGGQRETQYF. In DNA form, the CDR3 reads TGTGCCTGGAGCCCCCGGGGAGGGCAGCGGGAGACCCAGTACTTC.

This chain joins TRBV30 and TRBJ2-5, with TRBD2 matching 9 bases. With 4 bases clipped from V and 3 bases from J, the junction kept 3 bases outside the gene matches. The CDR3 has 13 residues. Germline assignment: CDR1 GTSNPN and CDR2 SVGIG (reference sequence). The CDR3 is CAWTLAGEETQYF. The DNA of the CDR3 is TGTGCCTGGACCTTAGCGGGGGAAGAGACCCAGTACTTC.

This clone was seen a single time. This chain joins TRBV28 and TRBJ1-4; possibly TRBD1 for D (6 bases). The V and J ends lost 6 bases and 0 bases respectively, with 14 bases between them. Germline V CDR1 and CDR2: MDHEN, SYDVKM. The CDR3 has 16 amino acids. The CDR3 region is CASSPQGPATNEKLFF. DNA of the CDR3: TGTGCCAGCAGCCCACAGGGCCCCGCAACTAATGAAAAACTGTTTTTT.

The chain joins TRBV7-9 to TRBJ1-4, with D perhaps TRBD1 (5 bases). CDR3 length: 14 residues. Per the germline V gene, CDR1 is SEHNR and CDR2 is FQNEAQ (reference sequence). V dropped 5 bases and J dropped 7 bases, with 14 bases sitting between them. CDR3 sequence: CASSPGGLGEKLFF. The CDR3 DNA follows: TGTGCCAGCAGCCCTGGGGGTCTAGGTGAAAAACTGTTTTTT.

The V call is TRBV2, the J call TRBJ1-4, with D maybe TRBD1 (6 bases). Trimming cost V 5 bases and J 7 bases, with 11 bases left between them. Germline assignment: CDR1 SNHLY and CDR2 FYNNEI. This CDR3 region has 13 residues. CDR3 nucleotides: TGTGCCAGCAGTATCCGGGACACTGAAAAACTGTTTTTT. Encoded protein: CASSIRDTEKLFF. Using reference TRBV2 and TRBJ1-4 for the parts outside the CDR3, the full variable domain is EPEVTQTPSHQVTQMGQEVILRCVPISNHLYFYWYRQILGQKVEFLVSFYNNEISEKSEIFDDQFSVERPDGSNFTLKIRSTKLEDSAMYFCASSIRDTEKLFFGSGTQLSVL.

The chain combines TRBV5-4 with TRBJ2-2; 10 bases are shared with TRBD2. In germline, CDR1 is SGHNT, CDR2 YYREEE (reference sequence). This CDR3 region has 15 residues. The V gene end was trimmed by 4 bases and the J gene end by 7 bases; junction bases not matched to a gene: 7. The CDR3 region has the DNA TGTGCCAGCAGCCCGAGCGGGAGGGCTGGCGGGGAGCTGTTTTTT. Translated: CASSPSGRAGGELFF.

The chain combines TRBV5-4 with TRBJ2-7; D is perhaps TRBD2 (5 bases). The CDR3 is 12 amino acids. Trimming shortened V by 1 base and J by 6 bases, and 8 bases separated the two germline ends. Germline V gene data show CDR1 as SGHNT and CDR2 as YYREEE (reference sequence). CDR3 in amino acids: CASSLRGSEQYF. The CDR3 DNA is TGTGCCAGCAGCTTGCGAGGGAGCGAGCAGTACTTC.

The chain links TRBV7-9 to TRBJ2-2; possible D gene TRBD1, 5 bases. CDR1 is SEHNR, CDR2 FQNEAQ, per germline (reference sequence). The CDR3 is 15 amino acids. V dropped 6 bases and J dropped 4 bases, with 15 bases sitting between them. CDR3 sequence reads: CASSKQDSLTGELFF. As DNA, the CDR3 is TGTGCCAGCAGTAAGCAAGACAGTCTCACCGGGGAGCTGTTTTTT.

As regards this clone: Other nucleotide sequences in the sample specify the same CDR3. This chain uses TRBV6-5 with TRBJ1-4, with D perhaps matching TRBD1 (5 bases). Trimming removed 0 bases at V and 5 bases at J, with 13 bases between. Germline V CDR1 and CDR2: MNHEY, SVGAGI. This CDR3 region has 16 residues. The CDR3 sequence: CASSYSTERGNEKLFF. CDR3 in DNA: TGTGCCAGCAGTTACTCGACGGAGAGGGGCAATGAAAAACTGTTTTTT.

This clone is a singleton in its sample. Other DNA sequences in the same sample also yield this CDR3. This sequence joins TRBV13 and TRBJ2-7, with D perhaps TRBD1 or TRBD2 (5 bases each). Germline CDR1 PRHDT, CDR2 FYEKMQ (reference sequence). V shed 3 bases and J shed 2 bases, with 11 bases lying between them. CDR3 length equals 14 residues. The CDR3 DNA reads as TGTGCCAGCAGCTTTGAGGGGCGCACCTACGAGCAGTACTTC. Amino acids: CASSFEGRTYEQYF.

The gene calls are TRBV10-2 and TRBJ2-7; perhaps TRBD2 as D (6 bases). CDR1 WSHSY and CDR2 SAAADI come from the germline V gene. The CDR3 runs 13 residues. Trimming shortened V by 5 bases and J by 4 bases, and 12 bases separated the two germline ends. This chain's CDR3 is CASSSGGGYEQYF. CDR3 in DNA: TGCGCCAGCAGTTCCGGGGGTGGGTACGAGCAGTACTTC.

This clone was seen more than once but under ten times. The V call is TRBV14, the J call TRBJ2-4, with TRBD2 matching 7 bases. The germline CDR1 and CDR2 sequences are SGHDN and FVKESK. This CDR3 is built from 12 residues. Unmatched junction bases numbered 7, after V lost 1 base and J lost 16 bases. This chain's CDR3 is CASSQVGTSVYF. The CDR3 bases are TGTGCCAGCAGCCAAGTCGGAACTAGCGTCTACTTC.

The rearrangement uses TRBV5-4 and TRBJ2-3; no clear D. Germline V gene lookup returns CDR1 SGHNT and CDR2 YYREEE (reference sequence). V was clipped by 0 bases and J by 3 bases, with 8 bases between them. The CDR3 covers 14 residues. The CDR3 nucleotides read TGTGCCAGCAGCTTGGGGACGGCGACAGATACGCAGTATTTT. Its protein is CASSLGTATDTQYF. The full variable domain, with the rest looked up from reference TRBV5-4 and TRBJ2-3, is ETGVTQSPTHLIKTRGQQVTLRCSSQSGHNTVSWYQQALGQGPQFIFQYYREEENGRGNFPPRFSGLQFPNYSSELNVNALELDDSALYLCASSLGTATDTQYFGPGTRLTVL.

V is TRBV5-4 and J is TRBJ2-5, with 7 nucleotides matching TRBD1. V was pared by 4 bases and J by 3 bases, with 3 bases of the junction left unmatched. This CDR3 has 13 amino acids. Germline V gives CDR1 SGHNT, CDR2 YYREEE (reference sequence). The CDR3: CASSRQGEETQYF. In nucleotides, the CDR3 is TGTGCCAGCAGCCGACAGGGCGAAGAGACCCAGTACTTC.

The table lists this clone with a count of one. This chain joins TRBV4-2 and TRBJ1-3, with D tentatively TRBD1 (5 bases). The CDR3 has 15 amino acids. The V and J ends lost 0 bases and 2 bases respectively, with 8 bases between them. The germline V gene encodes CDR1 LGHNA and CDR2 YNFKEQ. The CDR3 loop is CASSQDPGPGNTIYF. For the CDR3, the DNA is TGTGCCAGCAGCCAAGATCCAGGGCCTGGAAACACCATATATTTT.

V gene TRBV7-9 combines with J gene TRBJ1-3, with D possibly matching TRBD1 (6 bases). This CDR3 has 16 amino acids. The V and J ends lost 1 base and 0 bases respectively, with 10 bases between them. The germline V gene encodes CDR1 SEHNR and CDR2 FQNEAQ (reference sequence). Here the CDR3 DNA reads TGTGCCAGCAGCTTAGGGACAGTCCCCTCTGGAAACACCATATATTTT. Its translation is CASSLGTVPSGNTIYF.

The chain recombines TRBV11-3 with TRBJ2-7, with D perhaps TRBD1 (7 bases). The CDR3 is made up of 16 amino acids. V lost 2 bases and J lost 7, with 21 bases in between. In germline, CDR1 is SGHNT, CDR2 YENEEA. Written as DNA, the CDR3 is TGTGCCAGCAGCTTAACAAGACACAAGGGGGCGGGAGAGCAGTACTTC. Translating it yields CASSLTRHKGAGEQYF. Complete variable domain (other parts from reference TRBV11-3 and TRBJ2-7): EAGVVQSPRYKIIEKKQPVAFWCNPISGHNTLYWYLQNLGQGPELLIRYENEEAVDDSQLPKDRFSAERLKGVDSTLKIQPAELGDSAVYLCASSLTRHKGAGEQYFGPGTRLTVT.

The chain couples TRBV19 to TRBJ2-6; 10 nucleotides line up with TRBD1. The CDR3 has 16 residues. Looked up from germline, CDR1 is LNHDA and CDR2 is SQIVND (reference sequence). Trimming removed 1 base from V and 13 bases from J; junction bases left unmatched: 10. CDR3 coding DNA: TGTGCCAGTAGTATAGCGGGACAGGGGAAGAGGGGAGTCCTGACTTTC. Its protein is CASSIAGQGKRGVLTF.

DNA of the CDR3: TGTGCCATCAGTGAGTCACTAGCCGGAGAGAGGTCCTACGAGCAGTACTTC. Protein: CAISESLAGERSYEQYF. The rearrangement links TRBV10-3 to TRBJ2-7, with a tentative D call TRBD2 (6 bases). V gave up 0 bases and J gave up 1 base, with 16 bases separating them. CDR1 and CDR2 from the germline V gene are ENHRY and SYGVKD. This CDR3 has 17 amino acids.

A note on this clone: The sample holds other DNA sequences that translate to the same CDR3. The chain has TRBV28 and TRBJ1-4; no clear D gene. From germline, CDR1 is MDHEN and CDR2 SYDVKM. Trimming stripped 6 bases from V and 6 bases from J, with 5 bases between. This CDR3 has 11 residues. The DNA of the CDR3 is TGTGCCAGCAGGTGGGATGAAAAACTGTTTTTT. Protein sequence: CASRWDEKLFF.

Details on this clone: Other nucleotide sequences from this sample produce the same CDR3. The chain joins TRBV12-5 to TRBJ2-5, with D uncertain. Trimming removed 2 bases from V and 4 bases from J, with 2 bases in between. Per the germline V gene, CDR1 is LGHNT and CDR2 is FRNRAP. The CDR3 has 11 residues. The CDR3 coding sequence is TGTGCTAGTGGTTTGTTAGAGACCCAGTACTTC. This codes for CASGLLETQYF.

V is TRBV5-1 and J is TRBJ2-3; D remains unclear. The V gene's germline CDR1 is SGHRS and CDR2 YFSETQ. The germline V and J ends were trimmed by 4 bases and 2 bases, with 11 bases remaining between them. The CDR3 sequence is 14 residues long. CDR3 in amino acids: CASSLEESTDTQYF. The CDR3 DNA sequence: TGCGCCAGCAGCCTGGAAGAGTCCACAGATACGCAGTATTTT. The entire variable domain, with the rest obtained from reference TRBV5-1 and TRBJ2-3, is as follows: KAGVTQTPRYLIKTRGQQVTLSCSPISGHRSVSWYQQTPGQGLQFLFEYFSETQRNKGNFPGRFSGRQFSNSRSEMNVSTLELGDSALYLCASSLEESTDTQYFGPGTRLTVL.